What follows describes a single TCR beta chain. As yet, its antigen is unknown. V lost 7 bases and J 7 bases, leaving 19 bases between the germline ends. CDR1 MDHEN and CDR2 SYDVKM come from the germline V gene. The CDR3 totals 15 residues. This sample is drawn from a study of cytomegalovirus exposure and HLA in healthy donors. General study results and limits: Later analysis showed TCR association rates varying by HLA locus, highest for DRB1 and lowest for HLA-C.

13 Jbeta primers and 60 Vbeta primers were used for the PCR. The table came from immunoSEQ multiplex PCR; TCRdb's copy has only in-frame clones and leaves some out. Of 110,000 to 150,000 clones listed, 70% to 85% were seen once; the top ten hold 3% to 4%. This TCR was sampled from a male donor in good health and CMV-seronegative. This chain joins TRBV28 and TRBJ1-4; D is ambiguous. Source material: PBMCs. The CDR3 DNA sequence: TGTGCCAGCACCATAAACGGCGCCCCGGGTGAAAAACTGTTTTTT. Translation: CASTINGAPGEKLFF.